A selection of T cell receptor beta chains follows, all from one sample in a study of T-cell reconstitution after alpha-beta-depleted transplantation in children. TCRdb reprocessed the PCR reads with MiXCR, giving one entry per CDR3 protein. The repertoire holds about 200,000 distinct CDR3 sequences, 6.3% seen once, with around 4.3% in the top ten. Sample: PBMCs, taken before TCRalphabeta/CD19-depleted stem cell transplant. These receptor sequences come from a girl under three years old with combined immunodeficiency, due to receive a stem cell transplant. The CDR3 runs from the conserved cysteine through the conserved F or W. D genes are given only for firm matches. Size values are once, few and many counts, or a class for expanded clones, and some rows have none.

J gene | clone size | D gene | V gene | CDR3 protein | CDR3 DNA
TRBJ2-3 | many | TRBD2 | TRBV15 | CATGLADTDTQYF | TGTGCCACCGGGCTAGCGGACACAGATACGCAGTATTTT
TRBJ2-6 | NA | NA | TRBV14 | CASSQGQFPTGANVLTF | TGTGCCAGCAGCCAAGGGCAGTTCCCCACTGGGGCCAACGTCCTGACTTTC
TRBJ1-1 | many | NA | TRBV12-3/TRBV12-4 | CASSLLRNTEAFF | TGTGCCAGCAGTTTACTCCGTAACACTGAAGCTTTCTTT
TRBJ1-3 | many | NA | TRBV5-1 | CASSLDSSGNTIYF | TGTGCCAGCAGTTTAGACAGCTCTGGAAACACCATATATTTT
TRBJ2-6 | many | NA | TRBV6-5 | CASSYGQEGLSSGANVLTF | TGTGCCAGCAGTTATGGGCAGGAAGGTTTGAGCTCTGGGGCCAACGTCCTGACTTTC
TRBJ2-2 | once | NA | TRBV7-2 | CTSSPLGAGELFF | TGTACCAGCAGCCCCCTAGGGGCCGGGGAGCTGTTTTTT
TRBJ2-4 | NA | TRBD2 | TRBV6-5 | CASSYLGLAGSRRIQYF | TGTGCCAGCAGTTACTTGGGACTAGCGGGATCTCGGAGAATTCAGTACTTC
TRBJ2-2 | many | NA | TRBV11-2 | CASSLVGGTGELFF | TGTGCCAGCAGCTTAGTCGGGGGCACCGGGGAGCTGTTTTTT
TRBJ2-5 | many | NA | TRBV20-1 | CSARENRDQETQYF | TGCAGTGCTAGAGAAAACCGGGACCAAGAGACCCAGTACTTC
TRBJ1-6 | NA | NA | TRBV20-1 | CSATGMDMLYNSPLHF | TGCAGTGCTACTGGCATGGACATGCTCTATAATTCACCCCTCCACTTT